The clone carrying this TCR beta chain was recorded a few times. The data were obtained in a study of blood T cells in healthy people across ages. Overall study context: In model experiments, template switching was able to capture about one barcoded beta molecule for every two T cells that were present.

Trimming at V came to 2 bases and at J to 1 base, leaving 3 bases not matched to a gene. In germline, CDR1 is SGHKS, CDR2 YYEKEE (reference sequence). CDR3 size: 16 residues. There were healthy Caucasian individuals from Russia, aged roughly 6 to 95, serving as donors. The authors isolated at least 7 million PBMCs per sample. A sample-barcoded 5' primer and a J-beta primer mix were used in a second PCR of roughly 7 to 11 cycles. MiXCR, applied by TCRdb to the 5' RACE reads, yields one record per CDR3 protein. The data contain some 1.7 million distinct CDR3 sequences, 28% of them seen just once; the ten biggest clones take up more than 6%.

This clonotype was obtained from a woman younger than 45 in good health. Sequenced: blood. The chain employs TRBV5-5 and TRBJ2-1, with 10 bases matching TRBD1. The DNA for the CDR3 is TGTGCCAGCAGCTTTAGGGGACAGGGGTCCTACAATGAGCAGTTCTTC. This translates into CASSFRGQGSYNEQFF.